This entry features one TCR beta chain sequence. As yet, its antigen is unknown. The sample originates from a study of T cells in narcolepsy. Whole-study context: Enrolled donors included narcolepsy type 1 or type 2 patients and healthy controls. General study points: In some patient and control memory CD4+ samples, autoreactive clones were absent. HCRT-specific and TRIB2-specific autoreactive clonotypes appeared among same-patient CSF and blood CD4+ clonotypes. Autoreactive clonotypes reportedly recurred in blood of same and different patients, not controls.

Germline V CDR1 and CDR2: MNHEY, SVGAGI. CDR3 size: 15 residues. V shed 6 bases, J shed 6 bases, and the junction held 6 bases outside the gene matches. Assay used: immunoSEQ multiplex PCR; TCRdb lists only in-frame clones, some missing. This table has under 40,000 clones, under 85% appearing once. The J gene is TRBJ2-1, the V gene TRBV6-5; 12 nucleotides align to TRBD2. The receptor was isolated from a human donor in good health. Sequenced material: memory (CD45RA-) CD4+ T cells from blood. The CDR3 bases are TGTGCCAGCAGGTCCCTAGCGGGGGGGCTCAATGAGCAGTTCTTC. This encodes CASRSLAGGLNEQFF.